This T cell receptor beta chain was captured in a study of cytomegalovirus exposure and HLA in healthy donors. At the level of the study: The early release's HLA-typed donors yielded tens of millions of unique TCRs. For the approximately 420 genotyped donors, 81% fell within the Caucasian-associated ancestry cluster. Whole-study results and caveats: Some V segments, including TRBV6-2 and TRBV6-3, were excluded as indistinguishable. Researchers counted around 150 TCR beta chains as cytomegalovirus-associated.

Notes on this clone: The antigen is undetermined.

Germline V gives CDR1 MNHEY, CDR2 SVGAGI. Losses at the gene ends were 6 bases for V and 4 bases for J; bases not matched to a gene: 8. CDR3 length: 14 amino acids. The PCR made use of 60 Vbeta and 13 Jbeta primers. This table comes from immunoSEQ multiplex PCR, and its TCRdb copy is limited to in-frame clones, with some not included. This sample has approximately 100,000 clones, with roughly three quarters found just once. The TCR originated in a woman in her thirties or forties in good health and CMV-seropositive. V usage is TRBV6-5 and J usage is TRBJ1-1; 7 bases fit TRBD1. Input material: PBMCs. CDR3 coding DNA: TGTGCCAGCAGGAGCCCCGACAGGGTCACTGAAGCTTTCTTT. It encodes CASRSPDRVTEAFF.